The following is a T cell receptor beta chain sequence with its context. Its antigen is as yet unknown. These data belong to a study of cytomegalovirus exposure and HLA in healthy donors. The study's findings and limits: A link between a missense DCLRE1C variant and TCR beta V- and J-gene trimming emerged from a later analysis. The study labeled around 160 TCR beta chains cytomegalovirus-associated.

Germline V CDR1 and CDR2: LGHNA, YNFKEQ. The V segment lost 0 bases and the J segment 9 bases; nucleotides outside the gene matches: 8. The CDR3 contains 16 residues. Vbeta (60) and Jbeta (13) primers were used in the PCR. How the authors handled the data: Around 10 million of the roughly 80 million unique TCR beta chains counted in a later analysis were shared. Measured with immunoSEQ multiplex PCR; TCRdb has only the in-frame clones, and not every one. V and J calls plus clone size are reproduced from that table; the DNA served to infer D and trimming. Of some 250,000 clones listed, around 80% are singletons.

The chain joins TRBV4-2 to TRBJ2-1; TRBD2 agrees at 10 bases. The specimen sequenced was PBMCs. This receptor was identified in a woman between 40 and 55 years old in good health and CMV-seropositive. CDR3 DNA: TGTGCCAGCAGCCAAGATCGAGCGGGGGGGCGGGTTGAGCAGTTCTTC. Protein: CASSQDRAGGRVEQFF.